Below are 32 T cell receptor beta chains sequenced from a single sample in a study of T cell responses to AZD1222 COVID-19 vaccine. The table came from immunoSEQ multiplex PCR; TCRdb's copy has only in-frame clones and leaves some out. The sample has about 94,000 clones, roughly 85% seen once; the top ten hold roughly 4.3%. The sequenced sample was peripheral blood, obtained 28 days after the second AZD1222 dose. Receptors originate from an adult who received the AZD1222 COVID-19 vaccine.

The J gene is TRBJ2-7, the V gene TRBV10-1, with 8 bases identical to TRBD2. The CDR3 loop spans 17 amino acids. V lost 5 bases and J lost 1; bases outside the gene matches: 13. Germline CDR1 WNHNN, CDR2 SYGVQD (reference sequence). The CDR3 DNA reads as TGCGCCAGCAGTAGCGGGAGTCGATACCGGATATCCTACGAGCAGTACTTC. It codes for CASSSGSRYRISYEQYF.

The V and J genes are TRBV4-3 and TRBJ1-2, with 7 bases matching TRBD1. The CDR3 contains 15 residues. The junction had 7 bases not matched to a gene; V was cut back by 0 bases and J by 6 bases. Germline CDR1 reads LGHNA; CDR2 reads YSLEER. The CDR3 coding sequence is TGCGCCAGCAGCCAAGATACAGGGGTTTCCCATGGCTACACCTTC. It yields the protein CASSQDTGVSHGYTF.

This chain connects TRBV11-2 to TRBJ2-1, with 8 positions matching TRBD2. Germline lookup yields CDR1 SGHAT and CDR2 FQNNGV. CDR3 length: 16 amino acids. V lost 2 bases and J lost 2; bases outside the gene matches: 5. The CDR3 bases are TGTGCCAGCAGCTTACTTCGCGGGAGGACCTACAATGAGCAGTTCTTC. Its translation: CASSLLRGRTYNEQFF.

The sample holds one count of this clone. The chain recombines TRBV5-5 with TRBJ2-7; D gene uncertain. The V gene lost 7 bases and the J gene lost 0 bases, with 11 bases spanning the gap. CDR1 and CDR2 (germline): SGHKS, YYEKEE (reference sequence). CDR3 length: 13 residues. CDR3 protein: CASSLGYSYEQYF. The CDR3 DNA follows: TGTGCCAGCTCCTTGGGGTACTCCTACGAGCAGTACTTC.

This chain joins TRBV9 and TRBJ2-1; 10 bases line up with TRBD2. The J segment lost 3 bases and the V segment lost 2 bases, leaving 5 bases of the junction unmatched. In germline, CDR1 is SGDLS, CDR2 YYNGEE. CDR3 length equals 16 residues. CDR3 residues: CASSVPGTSDYNEQFF. CDR3 nucleotides: TGTGCCAGCAGCGTCCCCGGGACTAGCGACTACAATGAGCAGTTCTTC.

V and J are TRBV5-1 and TRBJ2-7, with D perhaps being TRBD1 or TRBD2 (5 bases each). Germline CDR1 reads SGHRS; CDR2 reads YFSETQ. Trimming removed 4 bases from V and 4 bases from J, with 15 bases in between. The CDR3 covers 14 residues. The CDR3 DNA sequence: TGCGCCAGCAGCCCCGGGACGGAAAATTACGAGCAGTACTTC. This translates into CASSPGTENYEQYF.

This rearrangement joins TRBV13 to TRBJ2-1; D uncertain. V was trimmed by 6 bases and J by 5 bases, leaving 17 bases between them. The CDR3 extends over 15 amino acids. The germline gives CDR1 PRHDT, CDR2 FYEKMQ (reference sequence). The CDR3 loop is CASSYNYNPNNEQFF. The CDR3 DNA sequence: TGTGCCAGCAGTTATAACTACAACCCGAACAATGAGCAGTTCTTC.

This clone was seen just once. V is TRBV2 and J is TRBJ2-2; weak D call: TRBD2 (6 bases). The CDR3 has 15 amino acids. Between the trimmed V and J ends, which lost 6 bases and 5 bases, there was a span of 16 bases. From germline, CDR1 is SNHLY and CDR2 FYNNEI. CDR3 sequence reads: CASREGASGTGELFF. The CDR3 DNA follows: TGTGCCAGCAGGGAGGGAGCATCGGGGACCGGGGAGCTGTTTTTT. The entire variable domain, with the rest obtained from reference TRBV2 and TRBJ2-2, is as follows: EPEVTQTPSHQVTQMGQEVILRCVPISNHLYFYWYRQILGQKVEFLVSFYNNEISEKSEIFDDQFSVERPDGSNFTLKIRSTKLEDSAMYFCASREGASGTGELFFGEGSRLTVL.

V is TRBV19 and J is TRBJ1-2; tentatively, D is TRBD1 (5 bases). The V gene lost 3 bases and the J gene lost 8 bases, with 10 bases spanning the gap. The CDR3 loop spans 12 amino acids. Germline CDR1 LNHDA, CDR2 SQIVND (reference sequence). The CDR3 here is CASSIEGVGYTF. The CDR3 DNA reads as TGTGCCAGTAGTATTGAAGGGGTAGGCTACACCTTC. The variable domain in full, with the rest retrieved from reference TRBV19 and TRBJ1-2, is DGGITQSPKYLFRKEGQNVTLSCEQNLNHDAMYWYRQDPGQGLRLIYYSQIVNDFQKGDIAEGYSVSREKKESFPLTVTSAQKNPTAFYLCASSIEGVGYTFGSGTRLTVV.

Only one count was recorded for this clone. The CDR3 reads CASTLVTAGTEAFF. CDR3 DNA: TGTGCCAGTACCCTGGTAACCGCGGGCACTGAAGCTTTCTTT. The V call is TRBV19, the J call TRBJ1-1; D is uncertain. CDR3 length: 14 residues. V was clipped by 7 bases and J by 4 bases, with 16 bases between them. The V gene's germline CDR1 is LNHDA and CDR2 SQIVND (reference sequence).

The chain carries TRBV5-1 and TRBJ2-2; TRBD2 agrees at 12 bases. With V trimmed by 0 bases and J by 6 bases, 6 bases remained unmatched. CDR1 is SGHRS, CDR2 YFSETQ, per germline. CDR3 length: 17 amino acids. In DNA, the CDR3 is TGCGCCAGCAGCTTGGCTAGCGGGAGGGCCCGGGCCGGGGAGCTGTTTTTT. It yields the protein CASSLASGRARAGELFF.

The gene calls are TRBV30 and TRBJ1-4; D remains ambiguous. Trimming shortened V by 4 bases and J by 4 bases, and 4 bases separated the two germline ends. The CDR3 runs 11 residues. Germline V gene sequence: CDR1 GTSNPN, CDR2 SVGIG (reference sequence). The CDR3 coding sequence is TGTGCCTGGAAATTTAATGAAAAACTGTTTTTT. Amino acids: CAWKFNEKLFF. Combining the CDR3 with reference TRBV30 and TRBJ1-4 gives the whole variable domain SQTIHQWPATLVQPVGSPLSLECTVEGTSNPNLYWYRQAAGRGLQLLFYSVGIGQISSEVPQNLSASRPQDRQFILSSKKLLLSDSGFYLCAWKFNEKLFFGSGTQLSVL.

This rearrangement joins TRBV7-2 to TRBJ2-3; 16 bases fit TRBD2. Germline trimming cut 5 bases from V and 10 bases from J; bases unmatched to any gene: 9. Germline loops: CDR1 SGHTA, CDR2 FQGNSA. There are 16 residues in the CDR3. CDR3 DNA sequence: TGTGCCAGCAGCCCTAGGGGGACTAGCGGGGGGGCCCCGCAGTATTTT. This translates into CASSPRGTSGGAPQYF.

The chain employs TRBV28 and TRBJ1-5; D is unclear. This CDR3 contains 20 residues. V was shortened by 8 bases and J by 0 bases, with 29 bases between the two germline ends. CDR1 is MDHEN, CDR2 SYDVKM, per germline. The CDR3 DNA sequence: TGTGCCAGCTCACTCTTAATGGACCACAGAATATTTAATAGCAATCAGCCCCAGCATTTT. Protein product: CASSLLMDHRIFNSNQPQHF.

The V gene is TRBV29-1, the J gene TRBJ1-1; unclear D gene. V was trimmed by 5 bases and J by 3 bases, leaving 4 bases between them. Looked up from germline, CDR1 is SQVTM and CDR2 is ANQGSEA. The CDR3 loop spans 10 amino acids. The CDR3 loop reads CSVSDTEAFF. The CDR3 DNA sequence: TGCAGCGTTTCAGACACTGAAGCTTTCTTT.

The chain recombines TRBV10-3 with TRBJ1-3; D may be TRBD1 (6 bases). Germline-derived CDR1 and CDR2 are ENHRY and SYGVKD. V was shortened by 8 bases and J by 6 bases, with 14 bases between the two germline ends. The CDR3 is 13 residues long. The DNA for the CDR3 is TGTGCCATCCGGGGCAGGGGTGCAAACACCATATATTTT. This encodes CAIRGRGANTIYF.

The chain joins TRBV19 to TRBJ2-3; a weak D match, TRBD1 (6 bases). Germline V CDR1 and CDR2: LNHDA, SQIVND (reference sequence). Trimming pared 3 bases from V and 3 bases from J, leaving 13 bases between. The CDR3 runs 15 residues. The CDR3 here is CASSIMGARTDTQYF. As DNA, the CDR3 is TGTGCCAGTAGTATTATGGGGGCCCGGACAGATACGCAGTATTTT.

The chain carries TRBV27 and TRBJ2-1; D possibly corresponds to TRBD2 (5 bases). Germline loops: CDR1 MNHEY, CDR2 SMNVEV (reference sequence). The CDR3 is 14 residues long. V dropped 0 bases and J dropped 7 bases, with 10 bases sitting between them. Here the CDR3 DNA reads TGTGCCAGCAGTTTATCTCTAGTAGCGAATGAGCAGTTCTTC. Translation: CASSLSLVANEQFF.

This clone was detected only once. CDR3 in amino acids: CASSSWSVPLHF. For the CDR3, the DNA is TGTGCCAGCAGTTCCTGGAGCGTACCCCTCCACTTT. The rearrangement uses TRBV28 and TRBJ1-6; no firm D call. V lost 4 bases and J 12 bases, leaving 10 bases between the germline ends. CDR3 length: 12 residues. CDR1 MDHEN and CDR2 SYDVKM come from the germline V gene. Full variable domain (outside the CDR3, taken from reference TRBV28 and TRBJ1-6): DVKVTQSSRYLVKRTGEKVFLECVQDMDHENMFWYRQDPGLGLRLIYFSYDVKMKEKGDIPEGYSVSREKKERFSLILESASTNQTSMYLCASSSWSVPLHFGNGTRLTVT.

V usage is TRBV27 and J usage is TRBJ2-7, with D tentatively TRBD2 (5 bases). The V gene's germline CDR1 is MNHEY and CDR2 SMNVEV (reference sequence). The CDR3 sequence is 14 residues long. Trimming took 5 bases from V and 2 from J, leaving 13 bases between them. The CDR3 here is CASSQDPGTYEQYF. DNA of the CDR3: TGTGCCAGCAGTCAGGACCCGGGGACCTACGAGCAGTACTTC.

The chain uses TRBV20-1 and TRBJ1-5; perhaps TRBD1 as D (6 bases). Germline CDR1 and CDR2: DFQATT and SNEGSKA (reference sequence). This CDR3 is 14 amino acids long. Trimming removed 3 bases at V and 4 bases at J, with 13 bases between. CDR3 protein: CSASTGQGNQPQHF. For the CDR3, the DNA is TGCAGTGCTAGTACGGGGCAGGGGAATCAGCCCCAGCATTTT.

The rearrangement uses TRBV5-1 and TRBJ2-7; 11 positions match TRBD2. Unmatched junction bases numbered 11, after V lost 5 bases and J lost 4 bases. Germline V gives CDR1 SGHRS, CDR2 YFSETQ. The CDR3 contains 16 residues. The CDR3 loop reads CASSPKVAGGPYEQYF. The CDR3 DNA sequence: TGCGCCAGCAGTCCGAAGGTAGCGGGGGGGCCGTACGAGCAGTACTTC.

The V call is TRBV19, the J call TRBJ1-2; TRBD1 agrees at 9 bases. The CDR3 contains 12 residues. CDR1 LNHDA and CDR2 SQIVND come from the germline V gene (reference sequence). The J segment lost 6 bases and the V segment lost 6 bases, leaving 2 bases of the junction unmatched. CDR3 protein: CASRRTGDGYTF. DNA for the CDR3: TGTGCCAGTAGGCGGACAGGGGATGGCTACACCTTC.

This chain links TRBV4-1 with TRBJ2-5, with 9 bases fitting TRBD1. Germline values: CDR1 MGHRA, CDR2 YSYEKL. After removal of 2 bases from V and 7 bases from J, the junction contained 8 bases not matched to a gene. This CDR3 has 15 amino acids. Here the CDR3 DNA reads TGCGCCAGCAGCCAACGGACAGGGGTCCAGGGGACCCAGTACTTC. This sequence encodes CASSQRTGVQGTQYF.

The chain links TRBV7-9 to TRBJ2-5; D perhaps matches TRBD2 (6 bases). Germline assignment: CDR1 SEHNR and CDR2 FQNEAQ (reference sequence). V was pared by 6 bases and J by 4 bases, with 9 bases between. This CDR3 has 12 amino acids. For the CDR3, the DNA is TGTGCCAGCAGGGCGGGGCGAGAGACCCAGTACTTC. Protein product: CASRAGRETQYF.

In regard to this clone: The sample contains more than one DNA sequence encoding this CDR3. The chain employs TRBV7-2 and TRBJ2-3; no clear D. The ends were cut back, 0 bases at V and 1 base at J, with 5 bases in the middle. CDR3 length: 14 amino acids. From germline, CDR1 is SGHTA and CDR2 FQGNSA. CDR3 DNA: TGTGCCAGCAGCTTAGCGCAAGGCACAGATACGCAGTATTTT. Its translation: CASSLAQGTDTQYF.

The chain couples TRBV10-3 to TRBJ1-1; 9 bases align to TRBD1. Per germline, CDR1 ENHRY and CDR2 SYGVKD. J lost 8 bases, V lost 6 bases, and 10 bases had no gene match. This CDR3 spans 14 amino acids. CDR3 loop: CAISKGQGGAEAFF. The CDR3 DNA reads TGTGCCATCAGCAAGGGACAGGGTGGGGCCGAAGCTTTCTTT.

The chain employs TRBV5-5 and TRBJ2-7; 11 bases align to TRBD2. V dropped 2 bases and J dropped 2; count of bases not matched to a gene: 15. Germline CDR1 SGHKS, CDR2 YYEKEE (reference sequence). This CDR3 comprises 19 residues. In DNA, the CDR3 is TGTGCCAGCAGCTTTATTAAGGGAATAGCGGGAGGGCCAGCCTACGAGCAGTACTTC. Protein: CASSFIKGIAGGPAYEQYF.

This chain uses TRBV7-9 with TRBJ2-1; D is ambiguous. The ends were cut back, 1 base at V and 12 bases at J, with 10 bases in the middle. The germline V gene has CDR1 SEHNR and CDR2 FQNEAQ (reference sequence). The CDR3 consists of 12 residues. CDR3 DNA: TGTGCCAGCAGCTTAGTCGGATTAATGCAGTTCTTC. This codes for CASSLVGLMQFF.

The chain links TRBV20-1 to TRBJ2-3; D is unclear. The CDR3 length is 11 residues. Germline CDR1 is DFQATT and CDR2 is SNEGSKA (reference sequence). CDR3 bases: TGCAGCCTCTTGATGGGAGATACGCAGTATTTT. Its protein is CSLLMGDTQYF.

The V and J genes are TRBV7-3 and TRBJ2-1, with 9 bases matching TRBD2. Germline V gene sequence: CDR1 SGHTA, CDR2 FQGTGA. The CDR3 is 15 residues long. The trim removed 5 bases at V and 6 bases at J, leaving 8 bases unmatched. CDR3 nucleotides: TGTGCCAGCAGCGCAGCGGGGGGTTCGGGCAATGAGCAGTTCTTC. Protein product: CASSAAGGSGNEQFF.

This clone was counted between two and nine times. The chain uses TRBV9 and TRBJ1-2; D ambiguous. CDR1 and CDR2 from the germline V gene are SGDLS and YYNGEE. The CDR3 has 15 residues. V lost 5 bases, J lost 5 bases, and 19 bases lay in between. The chain's CDR3 is CASSPLPGGPYGYTF. DNA for the CDR3: TGTGCCAGCAGTCCTCTCCCCGGAGGCCCGTATGGCTACACCTTC.